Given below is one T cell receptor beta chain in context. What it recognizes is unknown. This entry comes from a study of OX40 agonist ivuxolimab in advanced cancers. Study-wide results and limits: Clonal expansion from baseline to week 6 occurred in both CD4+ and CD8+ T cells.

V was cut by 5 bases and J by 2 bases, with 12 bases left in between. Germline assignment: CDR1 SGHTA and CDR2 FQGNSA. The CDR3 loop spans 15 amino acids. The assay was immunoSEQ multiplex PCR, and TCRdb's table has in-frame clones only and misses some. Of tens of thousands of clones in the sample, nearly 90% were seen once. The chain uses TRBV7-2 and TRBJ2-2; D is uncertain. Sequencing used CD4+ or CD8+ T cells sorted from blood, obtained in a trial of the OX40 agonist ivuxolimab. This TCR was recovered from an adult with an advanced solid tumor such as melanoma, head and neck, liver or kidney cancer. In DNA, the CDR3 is TGTGCCAGCAGCCCTAGGACGGGTAACACCGGGGAGCTGTTTTTT. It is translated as CASSPRTGNTGELFF.